Listed below are T cell receptor beta chains from one sample, sequenced in a study of cytomegalovirus exposure and HLA in healthy donors. Here immunoSEQ multiplex PCR was the method, and the copy in TCRdb shows in-frame clones only, minus some. The repertoire includes 150,000 or so clones, about 95% of them detected once, and less than 2% sits in the top ten. Sequenced sample: PBMCs. The source of these receptors is a man between 18 and 29 years old in good health and CMV-seropositive. Both conserved end residues are part of each CDR3. A D gene is named only where the DNA matches it firmly. The listing skips clone size in some rows; elsewhere it reads once, few, many or a size class.

clone size: -; V gene: TRBV28; D gene: -; J gene: TRBJ2-2; CDR3 DNA: TGTGCCAGCAGTTTATCGGATAGCCGGGAGCTGTTTTTT; CDR3 protein: CASSLSDSRELFF
clone size: few; V gene: TRBV2; D gene: TRBD1; J gene: TRBJ1-5; CDR3 DNA: TGTGCCAGCAGTTTCGACAGGGGGGATCAGCCCCAGCATTTT; CDR3 protein: CASSFDRGDQPQHF
clone size: once; V gene: TRBV7-7; D gene: TRBD1; J gene: TRBJ2-1; CDR3 DNA: TGTGCCAGCAGCTTAGGGGTAACAGGGGGCAGGGGGGATGAGCAGTTCTTC; CDR3 protein: CASSLGVTGGRGDEQFF
clone size: -; V gene: TRBV7-8; D gene: TRBD2; J gene: TRBJ2-7; CDR3 DNA: TGTGCCAGCAGCTTGCTAGCGGGAGGGCCGGGGGAGCAGTACTTC; CDR3 protein: CASSLLAGGPGEQYF
clone size: -; V gene: TRBV11-3; D gene: -; J gene: TRBJ2-6; CDR3 DNA: TGTGCCAGCAGCTTCTCCGGGGCCAACGTCCTGACTTTC; CDR3 protein: CASSFSGANVLTF
clone size: -; V gene: TRBV9; D gene: TRBD2; J gene: TRBJ2-5; CDR3 DNA: TGTGCCAGCAGCGTACAGTCGGGAGGGCCGTTGGAGACCCAGTACTTC; CDR3 protein: CASSVQSGGPLETQYF
clone size: -; V gene: TRBV27; D gene: TRBD1; J gene: TRBJ1-1; CDR3 DNA: TGTGCCAGCAGTCTAGGGACAGGGGGCGGGAAAAAAGCTTTCTTT; CDR3 protein: CASSLGTGGGKKAFF
clone size: -; V gene: TRBV7-9; D gene: -; J gene: TRBJ1-3; CDR3 DNA: TGTGCCAGCAGCCCCGGACAGCTGGCAAACACCATATATTTT; CDR3 protein: CASSPGQLANTIYF
clone size: -; V gene: TRBV28; D gene: -; J gene: TRBJ2-2; CDR3 DNA: TGTGCCAGCAGTGACCCCGGTAATAGCGGTTACACCGGGGAGCTGTTTTTT; CDR3 protein: CASSDPGNSGYTGELFF
clone size: -; V gene: TRBV27; D gene: -; J gene: TRBJ2-1; CDR3 DNA: TGTGCCAGCAGTTTACGGGACTCCCCAAATAATGAGCAGTTCTTC; CDR3 protein: CASSLRDSPNNEQFF
clone size: -; V gene: TRBV6-7; D gene: TRBD2; J gene: TRBJ2-1; CDR3 DNA: TGTGCCAGCAGTTTAGGACTAGCGGGAGCCTACAATGAGCAGTTCTTC; CDR3 protein: CASSLGLAGAYNEQFF
clone size: -; V gene: TRBV2; D gene: -; J gene: TRBJ2-5; CDR3 DNA: TGTGCCAGCAATAATCTTAGCGAAGAGACCCAGTACTTC; CDR3 protein: CASNNLSEETQYF
clone size: -; V gene: TRBV28; D gene: -; J gene: TRBJ1-5; CDR3 DNA: TGTGCCAGCAGTCTCCCGGGGAGGTTTAGCAATCAGCCCCAGCATTTT; CDR3 protein: CASSLPGRFSNQPQHF
clone size: few; V gene: TRBV29-1; D gene: TRBD2; J gene: TRBJ2-1; CDR3 DNA: TGCAGCGTTGAAGGCCCCGATCCCCTTCAGACGGGAGGATGGGTTAATGAGCAGTTCTTC; CDR3 protein: CSVEGPDPLQTGGWVNEQFF
clone size: -; V gene: TRBV13; D gene: -; J gene: TRBJ2-7; CDR3 DNA: TGTGCCAGCAGCTTCGGACACTCAGGCTACGAGCAGTACTTC; CDR3 protein: CASSFGHSGYEQYF
clone size: -; V gene: TRBV5-4; D gene: TRBD1; J gene: TRBJ2-2; CDR3 DNA: TGTGCCAGCAGCTCCCTAGGGACAGGCGGACCCGGGGAGCTGTTTTTT; CDR3 protein: CASSSLGTGGPGELFF
clone size: -; V gene: TRBV4-1; D gene: TRBD2; J gene: TRBJ2-7; CDR3 DNA: TGCGCCAGCAGCCACCGACTAGCGGGATTGAACGAGCAGTACTTC; CDR3 protein: CASSHRLAGLNEQYF
clone size: -; V gene: TRBV5-1; D gene: TRBD1; J gene: TRBJ2-4; CDR3 DNA: TGCGCCAGCAGCTTGGACAGGGGCATTCAGTACTTC; CDR3 protein: CASSLDRGIQYF
clone size: -; V gene: TRBV7-2; D gene: -; J gene: TRBJ1-1; CDR3 DNA: TGTGCCAGCAGCCCCCGGGGACAGAACACTGAAGCTTTCTTT; CDR3 protein: CASSPRGQNTEAFF
clone size: -; V gene: TRBV2; D gene: TRBD1; J gene: TRBJ1-4; CDR3 DNA: TGTGCCAGCAGAGACAGGGGAGAAAAACTGTTTTTT; CDR3 protein: CASRDRGEKLFF
clone size: -; V gene: TRBV19; D gene: -; J gene: TRBJ1-5; CDR3 DNA: TGTGCCAGTAGTAGGGGGGGGAGGGGAAATCAGCCCCAGCATTTT; CDR3 protein: CASSRGGRGNQPQHF
clone size: -; V gene: TRBV28; D gene: -; J gene: TRBJ2-5; CDR3 DNA: TGTGCCAGCGGTTGGGGCCAAGGCAGGGAGACCCAGTACTTC; CDR3 protein: CASGWGQGRETQYF
clone size: -; V gene: TRBV5-1; D gene: -; J gene: TRBJ1-2; CDR3 DNA: TGCGCCAGCAGCTTGGGGGGGCCCGACTATGGCTACACCTTC; CDR3 protein: CASSLGGPDYGYTF
clone size: -; V gene: TRBV5-1; D gene: -; J gene: TRBJ2-1; CDR3 DNA: TGCGCCAGCAGCTTGATTTCCGGGTCCCGCTCCTACAATGAGCAGTTCTTC; CDR3 protein: CASSLISGSRSYNEQFF
clone size: -; V gene: TRBV6-5; D gene: -; J gene: TRBJ2-7; CDR3 DNA: TGTGCCAGCAGTTACTCGATAAGTCCTGGCCCCTACGAGCAGTACTTC; CDR3 protein: CASSYSISPGPYEQYF
clone size: -; V gene: TRBV5-1; D gene: TRBD1; J gene: TRBJ2-5; CDR3 DNA: TGCGCCAGCAGCTCAGGGACAGGGTTAGGAGAGACCCAGTACTTC; CDR3 protein: CASSSGTGLGETQYF
clone size: -; V gene: TRBV7-8; D gene: TRBD2; J gene: TRBJ2-3; CDR3 DNA: TGTGCCAGCAGCCCGGGGGGTTTGTTTGATACGCAGTATTTT; CDR3 protein: CASSPGGLFDTQYF
clone size: few; V gene: TRBV4-2; D gene: TRBD2; J gene: TRBJ2-7; CDR3 DNA: TGTGCCAGCAGCCAAGGGAGCGGGGCCTACGAGCAGTACTTC; CDR3 protein: CASSQGSGAYEQYF
clone size: -; V gene: TRBV7-9; D gene: -; J gene: TRBJ2-3; CDR3 DNA: TGTGCCAGCAGTACGGAGCTGCCCACAGATACGCAGTATTTT; CDR3 protein: CASSTELPTDTQYF
clone size: -; V gene: TRBV11-2; D gene: -; J gene: TRBJ2-5; CDR3 DNA: TGTGCCAGCAGTCGTGGGGGAGGAGAGACCCAGTACTTC; CDR3 protein: CASSRGGGETQYF
clone size: -; V gene: TRBV5-4; D gene: TRBD2; J gene: TRBJ2-5; CDR3 DNA: TGTGCCAGCAGCTTAGCGGGAGGGCGGGAGACCCAGTACTTC; CDR3 protein: CASSLAGGRETQYF
clone size: -; V gene: TRBV15; D gene: -; J gene: TRBJ1-1; CDR3 DNA: TGTGCCACCAGTTCCGGACACGGAGAGTTTCAGAACACTGAAGCTTTCTTT; CDR3 protein: CATSSGHGEFQNTEAFF
clone size: -; V gene: TRBV9; D gene: -; J gene: TRBJ2-1; CDR3 DNA: TGTGCCAGCAGCCCCCTCGTTCTCCACAATGAGCAGTTCTTC; CDR3 protein: CASSPLVLHNEQFF
clone size: -; V gene: TRBV28; D gene: -; J gene: TRBJ2-1; CDR3 DNA: TGTGCCACCACGTCGGCGGGGCGTCCTAGCTCCTACAATGAGCAGTTCTTC; CDR3 protein: CATTSAGRPSSYNEQFF
clone size: -; V gene: TRBV28; D gene: -; J gene: TRBJ1-1; CDR3 DNA: TGTGCCAGCAACCGGTGGGGGGGGCACGACACTGAAGCTTTCTTT; CDR3 protein: CASNRWGGHDTEAFF
clone size: once; V gene: TRBV28; D gene: TRBD2; J gene: TRBJ2-1; CDR3 DNA: TGTGCCAGCAGTTTAGGTCTAGCGGGAGGGACTGAGCAGTTCTTC; CDR3 protein: CASSLGLAGGTEQFF
clone size: -; V gene: TRBV27; D gene: -; J gene: TRBJ2-5; CDR3 DNA: TGTGCCAGCAGTTCCCCCCTGAGGGAGACCCAGTACTTC; CDR3 protein: CASSSPLRETQYF
clone size: once; V gene: TRBV7-9; D gene: -; J gene: TRBJ1-2; CDR3 DNA: TGTGCCAGCAGCCCCAGGGCAGGATCCTATGGCTACACCTTC; CDR3 protein: CASSPRAGSYGYTF
clone size: -; V gene: TRBV10-1; D gene: TRBD1; J gene: TRBJ1-2; CDR3 DNA: TGCGCCAGCAGTGAATCGGACAGGGGTGGCGGCTACACCTTC; CDR3 protein: CASSESDRGGGYTF
clone size: -; V gene: TRBV30; D gene: TRBD2; J gene: TRBJ2-1; CDR3 DNA: TGTGCCTGGAGTGCAGCGCTAGCGGGAGTCGGAAATGAGCAGTTCTTC; CDR3 protein: CAWSAALAGVGNEQFF
clone size: -; V gene: TRBV25-1; D gene: TRBD2; J gene: TRBJ2-7; CDR3 DNA: TGTGCCACAGCCGATACAAACTGGCGGGAGGCCTACGAGCAGTACTTC; CDR3 protein: CATADTNWREAYEQYF
clone size: -; V gene: TRBV5-4; D gene: TRBD1; J gene: TRBJ2-2; CDR3 DNA: TGTGCCAGCAGGACTAACAGGGGATTCAACACCGGGGAGCTGTTTTTT; CDR3 protein: CASRTNRGFNTGELFF
clone size: -; V gene: TRBV4-2; D gene: TRBD2; J gene: TRBJ2-7; CDR3 DNA: TGTGCCAGCAGCCGGATACTAGCGGACTCCTACGAGCAGTACTTC; CDR3 protein: CASSRILADSYEQYF
clone size: -; V gene: TRBV6-1; D gene: -; J gene: TRBJ2-1; CDR3 DNA: TGTGCCAGCAGTGAACCCCGGGCAGGGTCTGGTTACAATGAGCAGTTCTTC; CDR3 protein: CASSEPRAGSGYNEQFF
clone size: -; V gene: TRBV28; D gene: -; J gene: TRBJ2-7; CDR3 DNA: TGTGCCAGCAGTTTAGTAACCAGGGGTTCCTACGAGCAGTACTTC; CDR3 protein: CASSLVTRGSYEQYF
clone size: -; V gene: TRBV6-5; D gene: TRBD1; J gene: TRBJ1-2; CDR3 DNA: TGTGCCAGCAGCCGGGACAGGGCGAACTATGGCTACACCTTC; CDR3 protein: CASSRDRANYGYTF
clone size: -; V gene: TRBV28; D gene: TRBD2; J gene: TRBJ2-1; CDR3 DNA: TGTGCCAGCAGTTACCCGGGGACTAGTCCAAATGAGCAGTTCTTC; CDR3 protein: CASSYPGTSPNEQFF